Below are 24 T cell receptor beta chains sequenced from a single sample in a study of T cell responses to AZD1222 COVID-19 vaccine. Produced via immunoSEQ multiplex PCR; TCRdb's table is partial and in-frame only. Of about 99,000 clones in the sample, approximately 89% were seen once. The sample was peripheral blood, taken 28 days after the second AZD1222 dose. Receptors originate from an adult who received the AZD1222 COVID-19 vaccine.

V gene TRBV6-6 combines with J gene TRBJ2-7, with D perhaps TRBD2 (6 bases). The CDR3 has 16 amino acids. Trimming pared 4 bases from V and 2 bases from J, leaving 18 bases between. Germline V lookup: CDR1 MNHNY, CDR2 SVGAGI (reference sequence). Here the CDR3 DNA reads TGTGCCAGCAGTTCGCCGGTTGTGGGGGGAGCCTACGAGCAGTACTTC. Translated: CASSSPVVGGAYEQYF.

V usage is TRBV19 and J usage is TRBJ1-1; D unresolved. In germline, CDR1 is LNHDA, CDR2 SQIVND (reference sequence). CDR3 size: 11 residues. The germline V and J ends were trimmed by 7 bases and 3 bases, with 6 bases remaining between them. The CDR3 spells CASNADTEAFF. The CDR3 nucleotides are TGTGCCAGTAATGCGGACACTGAAGCTTTCTTT.

The chain combines TRBV25-1 with TRBJ1-4, with D possibly matching TRBD1 (5 bases). With 1 base removed from V and 5 bases from J, the gap between germline ends came to 8 bases. This CDR3 has 14 residues. Germline V gene sequence: CDR1 MGHDK, CDR2 SYGVNS. CDR3 region: CASSEWAGNEKLFF. The CDR3 nucleotides are TGTGCCAGCAGTGAATGGGCAGGGAATGAAAAACTGTTTTTT.

The chain recombines TRBV11-2 with TRBJ1-6; 8 bases map to TRBD1. Germline CDR1 SGHAT, CDR2 FQNNGV. V shed 5 bases and J 0 bases; nucleotides not matched to a gene: 3. This CDR3 has 16 residues. Here the CDR3 DNA reads TGTGCCAGCAGCCGGGACAGGAGCTCCTATAATTCACCCCTCCACTTT. Protein: CASSRDRSSYNSPLHF. The variable domain in full, with the rest retrieved from reference TRBV11-2 and TRBJ1-6, is EAGVAQSPRYKIIEKRQSVAFWCNPISGHATLYWYQQILGQGPKLLIQFQNNGVVDDSQLPKDRFSAERLKGVDSTLKIQPAKLEDSAVYLCASSRDRSSYNSPLHFGNGTRLTVT.

This clone showed up just once. J is TRBJ2-7 and V is TRBV6-5, with 10 bases that match TRBD2. This CDR3 is 14 amino acids long. Trimming cost V 6 bases and J 3 bases; bases outside gene matches: 5. Per germline, CDR1 MNHEY and CDR2 SVGAGI. The CDR3 region has the DNA TGTGCCAGCAGCCCCGGGACTAGCGTCTACGAGCAGTACTTC. Translation: CASSPGTSVYEQYF.

The genes are TRBV7-6 and TRBJ2-3; TRBD2 matches 11 bases. This CDR3 spans 15 amino acids. The germline V gene has CDR1 SGHVS and CDR2 FNYEAQ. J gave up 5 bases and V 5 bases, and 6 bases lay outside the gene matches. CDR3 DNA: TGTGCCAGCAGCCCTCTAGCGGGAGGAATAGATACGCAGTATTTT. Translation gives CASSPLAGGIDTQYF.

The V and J genes are TRBV10-1 and TRBJ2-1; 8 bases are a match to TRBD2. Trimming took 4 bases from V and 4 from J; bases not matched to a gene: 3. The CDR3 totals 14 residues. In germline, CDR1 is WNHNN, CDR2 SYGVQD (reference sequence). The CDR3 reads CASSGASGYNEQFF. The CDR3 bases are TGCGCCAGCAGTGGGGCTAGCGGGTACAATGAGCAGTTCTTC.

The table lists this clone with a few counts. The chain joins TRBV4-3 to TRBJ2-1; maybe TRBD2 (5 bases). With 3 bases removed from V and 8 bases from J, the gap between germline ends came to 14 bases. This CDR3 spans 14 amino acids. Germline loops: CDR1 LGHNA, CDR2 YSLEER. The CDR3 DNA reads TGCGCCAGCAGCCAGGAACTAGGATTTCATGAGCAGTTCTTC. This translates into CASSQELGFHEQFF.

The V and J genes are TRBV6-5 and TRBJ1-1; TRBD1 is a possible D gene (6 bases). With 6 bases removed from V and 1 base from J, the gap between germline ends came to 15 bases. The length of the CDR3 is 15 residues. CDR1 is MNHEY and CDR2 is SVGAGI in the germline V gene. CDR3 bases: TGTGCCAGCAGAGTCTCCGGGACACAGAACACTGAAGCTTTCTTT. Its translation is CASRVSGTQNTEAFF.

CDR3 sequence (DNA): TGTGCCAGCAGGCAACAGGGGGCCGAGCAGTACTTC. It codes for CASRQQGAEQYF. J is TRBJ2-7 and V is TRBV27; 9 nucleotides line up with TRBD1. Per the germline V gene, CDR1 is MNHEY and CDR2 is SMNVEV (reference sequence). Trimming at V came to 6 bases and at J to 6 bases, leaving 3 bases not matched to a gene. There are 12 residues in the CDR3.

V usage is TRBV6-4 and J usage is TRBJ2-4, with TRBD2 identical over 12 bases. This CDR3 has 16 amino acids. The trim removed 7 bases at V and 2 bases at J, leaving 6 bases unmatched. The V gene's germline CDR1 is MRHNA and CDR2 SNTAGT. CDR3 protein: CASKSLAGGSKNIQYF. CDR3 sequence (DNA): TGTGCCAGCAAATCACTAGCGGGAGGATCCAAAAACATTCAGTACTTC.

The chain carries TRBV27 and TRBJ1-5; the D is unclear. CDR3 size: 14 residues. CDR1 and CDR2 from the germline V gene are MNHEY and SMNVEV (reference sequence). V was shortened by 6 bases and J by 1 base, with 10 bases between the two germline ends. CDR3 in DNA: TGTGCCAGCAGCCGGTGGGGAAGCAATCAGCCCCAGCATTTT. Protein product: CASSRWGSNQPQHF.

This rearrangement joins TRBV19 to TRBJ2-3; D unclear. There are 12 residues in the CDR3. V lost 6 bases to trimming and J lost 6 bases, with 10 bases between them. Germline V gene sequence: CDR1 LNHDA, CDR2 SQIVND (reference sequence). The CDR3 DNA reads as TGTGCCAGTAGGGGATCCATGGATACGCAGTATTTT. Encoded protein: CASRGSMDTQYF.

CDR3 bases: TGTGCCAGCAGCCAACAGGGTTGGGGCTACACCTTC. Its protein is CASSQQGWGYTF. This sequence joins TRBV11-2 and TRBJ1-2, with TRBD1 as a possible D gene (6 bases). The CDR3 covers 12 residues. The germline V gene encodes CDR1 SGHAT and CDR2 FQNNGV. V gave up 5 bases and J gave up 8 bases, with 12 bases separating them.

The chain recombines TRBV24-1 with TRBJ2-2; 8 bases map to TRBD1. V was clipped by 0 bases and J by 6 bases; unmatched bases: 5. Germline-derived CDR1 and CDR2 are KGHDR and SFDVKD. The length of the CDR3 is 16 residues. CDR3 in DNA: TGTGCCACCAGTGATTTGGGACAGGGCAGCGCCGGGGAGCTGTTTTTT. As protein: CATSDLGQGSAGELFF.

V gene TRBV24-1 combines with J gene TRBJ2-3; D possibly uses TRBD1 or TRBD2 (5 bases each). Trimming removed 5 bases from V and 0 bases from J, with 11 bases in between. Germline loops: CDR1 KGHDR, CDR2 SFDVKD. The CDR3 has 15 amino acids. The CDR3 DNA reads TGTGCCACCAGTGCCGGGACGGCTAGCACAGATACGCAGTATTTT. Translation: CATSAGTASTDTQYF.

V and J are TRBV19 and TRBJ2-4; TRBD2 is a possible D gene (5 bases). This CDR3 is built from 14 residues. V lost 5 bases, J lost 0 bases, and 8 bases lay in between. Germline lookup yields CDR1 LNHDA and CDR2 SQIVND (reference sequence). The CDR3 region is CASSPEGAKNIQYF. CDR3 sequence (DNA): TGTGCCAGTAGTCCAGAGGGAGCCAAAAACATTCAGTACTTC.

The chain uses TRBV27 and TRBJ2-2, with 10 bases identical to TRBD2. The germline V gene has CDR1 MNHEY and CDR2 SMNVEV (reference sequence). The CDR3 spans 17 residues. Germline trimming cut 0 bases from V and 4 bases from J; bases unmatched to any gene: 5. CDR3 DNA sequence: TGTGCCAGCAGTTTATCTCCTAGCGGGAGAGTCACCGGGGAGCTGTTTTTT. It yields the protein CASSLSPSGRVTGELFF.

This sequence joins TRBV4-1 and TRBJ2-3, with TRBD2 matching over 13 bases. V lost 1 base and J lost 2; bases outside the gene matches: 9. Germline CDR1 reads MGHRA; CDR2 reads YSYEKL. The CDR3 totals 19 residues. The CDR3 DNA reads TGCGCCAGCAGCCAAGTTGGACTAGCGGGAGAGATCCTCACAGATACGCAGTATTTT. Translation gives CASSQVGLAGEILTDTQYF.

The chain employs TRBV7-2 and TRBJ2-7, with 9 bases fitting TRBD2. V was pared by 5 bases and J by 3 bases, with 11 bases of the junction left unmatched. The CDR3 is 16 residues long. Germline loops: CDR1 SGHTA, CDR2 FQGNSA. The CDR3 sequence is CASSPRRLAESYEQYF. The CDR3 DNA reads as TGTGCCAGCAGCCCCCGTAGACTAGCGGAGAGCTACGAGCAGTACTTC.

The chain joins TRBV6-4 to TRBJ1-1; D unclear. The CDR3 has 14 residues. Germline V gives CDR1 MRHNA, CDR2 SNTAGT. V dropped 4 bases and J dropped 4 bases, with 13 bases sitting between them. CDR3 region: CASSAEGWSTEAFF. The CDR3 coding sequence is TGTGCCAGCAGTGCGGAGGGTTGGTCCACTGAAGCTTTCTTT.

CDR3 in amino acids: CASSLRQVRLDEQYF. CDR3 in DNA: TGTGCCAGCAGTTTACGGCAGGTCCGGCTCGACGAGCAGTACTTC. The genes are TRBV27 and TRBJ2-7; D is unclear. CDR3 length equals 15 residues. V dropped 2 bases and J dropped 5 bases, with 16 bases sitting between them. The germline gives CDR1 MNHEY, CDR2 SMNVEV (reference sequence).

The V gene is TRBV6-5, the J gene TRBJ1-4; D remains ambiguous. The V end was cut by 6 bases, the J end by 6 bases, with 17 bases between. The CDR3 runs to 15 residues. The germline CDR1 and CDR2 sequences are MNHEY and SVGAGI. CDR3 amino acids: CASSPSEDSYEKLFF. CDR3 coding DNA: TGTGCCAGCAGCCCCTCGGAGGACTCTTATGAAAAACTGTTTTTT.

The CDR3: CASSLGSSEAFF. As DNA, the CDR3 is TGTGCCAGCAGTTTAGGGTCGTCTGAAGCTTTCTTT. This chain joins TRBV12-3 or TRBV12-4 and TRBJ1-1; D is undetermined. V dropped 1 base and J dropped 6 bases, with 6 bases sitting between them. CDR3 size: 12 residues.